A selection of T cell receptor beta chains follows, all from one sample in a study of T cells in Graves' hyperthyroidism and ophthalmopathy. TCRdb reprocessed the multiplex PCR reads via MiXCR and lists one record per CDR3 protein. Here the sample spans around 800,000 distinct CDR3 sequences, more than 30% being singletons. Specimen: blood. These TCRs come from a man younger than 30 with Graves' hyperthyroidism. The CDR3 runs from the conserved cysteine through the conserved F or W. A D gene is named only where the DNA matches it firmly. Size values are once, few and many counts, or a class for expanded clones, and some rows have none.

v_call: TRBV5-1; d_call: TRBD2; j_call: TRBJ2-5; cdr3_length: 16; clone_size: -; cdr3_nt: TGCGCCAGCAGGCCTAGCGGGGGGGCCACGGAAGAGACCCAGTACTTC; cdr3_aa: CASRPSGGATEETQYF
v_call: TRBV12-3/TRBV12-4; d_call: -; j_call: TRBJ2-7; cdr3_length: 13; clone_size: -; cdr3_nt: TGTGCCAGCAGTTCTACAGGGTTCTACGAGCAGTACTTC; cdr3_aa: CASSSTGFYEQYF
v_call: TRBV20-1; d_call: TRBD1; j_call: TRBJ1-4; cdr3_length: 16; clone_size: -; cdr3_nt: TGCAGTGCTAGAGGAGGACAGGGGGCGACTAATGAAAAACTGTTTTTT; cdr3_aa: CSARGGQGATNEKLFF
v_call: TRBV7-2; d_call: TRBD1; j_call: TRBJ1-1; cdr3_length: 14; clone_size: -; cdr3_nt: TGTGCCAGCAGCCACCCACAGGGGGCTTCTGAAGCTTTCTTT; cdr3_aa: CASSHPQGASEAFF
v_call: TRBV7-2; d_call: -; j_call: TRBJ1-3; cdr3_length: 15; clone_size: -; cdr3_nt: TGTGCCAGCAGCCAAGAGTCAGGCTCTGGAAACACCATATATTTT; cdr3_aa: CASSQESGSGNTIYF
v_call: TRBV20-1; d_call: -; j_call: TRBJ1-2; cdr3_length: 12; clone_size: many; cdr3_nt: TGCAGTGCTCCGGACGGCGTCGGAAGCTACACCTTC; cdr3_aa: CSAPDGVGSYTF
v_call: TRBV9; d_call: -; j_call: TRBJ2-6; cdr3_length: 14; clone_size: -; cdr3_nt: TGTGCCAGCACGTTGGACTCTGGGGCCAACGTCCTGACTTTC; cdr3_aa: CASTLDSGANVLTF
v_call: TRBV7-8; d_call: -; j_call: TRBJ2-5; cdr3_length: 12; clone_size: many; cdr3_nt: TGTGCCAGCAGCTTAGCGCAGAAGACCCAGTACTTC; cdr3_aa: CASSLAQKTQYF
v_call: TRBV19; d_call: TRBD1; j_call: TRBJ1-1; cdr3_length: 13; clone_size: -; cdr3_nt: TGTGCCAGCAGTTGGGACAGTCACACTGAAGCTTTCTTT; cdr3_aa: CASSWDSHTEAFF
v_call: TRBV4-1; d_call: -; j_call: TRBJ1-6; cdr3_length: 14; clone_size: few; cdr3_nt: TGCGCCAGCAGCCAACTTCGGGGGGAATCACCCCTCCACTTT; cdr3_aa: CASSQLRGESPLHF